One sample yielded the 21 T cell receptor beta chains listed below, sequenced in a study of cytomegalovirus exposure and HLA in healthy donors. PCR employed 60 Vbeta and 13 Jbeta primers. Here immunoSEQ multiplex PCR was the method, and the copy in TCRdb shows in-frame clones only, minus some. This sample carries about 90,000 clones, over 80% of them seen once, and the ten largest clones take about 2.3%. The specimen was PBMCs. All receptors come from a young man in good health and CMV-seronegative.

The chain carries TRBV5-4 and TRBJ2-7, with 7 nucleotides matching TRBD1. V gave up 4 bases and J gave up 0 bases; unmatched junction bases: 7. CDR3 size: 15 residues. Germline lookup yields CDR1 SGHNT and CDR2 YYREEE (reference sequence). The CDR3 loop is CASSGRDRSSYEQYF. CDR3 nucleotides: TGTGCCAGCAGCGGCCGGGACAGAAGCTCCTACGAGCAGTACTTC.

As regards this clone: The sample holds other DNA sequences that translate to the same CDR3. The chain employs TRBV9 and TRBJ2-1; perhaps TRBD1 as D (6 bases). Trimming took off 0 bases at V and 2 bases at J, with 9 bases between the two ends. The CDR3 consists of 15 residues. Germline CDR1 reads SGDLS; CDR2 reads YYNGEE. The chain's CDR3 is CASSVEGTTYNEQFF. CDR3 in DNA: TGTGCCAGCAGCGTAGAAGGGACAACCTACAATGAGCAGTTCTTC.

The chain is built from TRBV6-5 and TRBJ1-2; D is perhaps TRBD1 (6 bases). Germline V gene data show CDR1 as MNHEY and CDR2 as SVGAGI. There are 15 residues in the CDR3. V was pared by 1 base and J by 8 bases, with 17 bases between. The CDR3 reads CASSYFAGGQRGYTF. CDR3 nucleotide sequence: TGTGCCAGCAGTTACTTCGCCGGGGGGCAGAGAGGCTACACCTTC.

This sequence joins TRBV19 and TRBJ2-5; TRBD2 is a possible D gene (6 bases). Germline V gene sequence: CDR1 LNHDA, CDR2 SQIVND (reference sequence). The CDR3 extends over 13 amino acids. Deletions cut 6 bases from V and 4 bases from J, with 12 bases between. This CDR3 is CASSDRRGETQYF. The CDR3 bases are TGTGCCAGTAGCGATCGGAGGGGAGAGACCCAGTACTTC. Combining the CDR3 with reference TRBV19 and TRBJ2-5 gives the whole variable domain DGGITQSPKYLFRKEGQNVTLSCEQNLNHDAMYWYRQDPGQGLRLIYYSQIVNDFQKGDIAEGYSVSREKKESFPLTVTSAQKNPTAFYLCASSDRRGETQYFGPGTRLLVL.

The chain uses TRBV7-9 and TRBJ1-4, with a possible D match to TRBD1 (6 bases). Trimming stripped 11 bases from V and 4 bases from J, with 11 bases between. Germline V gene data show CDR1 as SEHNR and CDR2 as FQNEAQ (reference sequence). There are 12 residues in the CDR3. This CDR3 reads CAVGGVNEKLFF. Written as DNA, the CDR3 is TGTGCCGTAGGGGGAGTTAATGAAAAACTGTTTTTT.

The gene calls are TRBV9 and TRBJ2-4, with D possibly matching TRBD2 (5 bases). Germline CDR1 and CDR2: SGDLS and YYNGEE. V gave up 0 bases and J gave up 5 bases, with 9 bases separating them. The CDR3 length is 14 residues. The CDR3 loop reads CASSVGLAENIQYF. As DNA, the CDR3 is TGTGCCAGCAGCGTAGGTCTAGCTGAAAACATTCAGTACTTC.

The table lists this clone with a few counts. The rearrangement uses TRBV5-1 and TRBJ2-7, with no clear D. Trimming left V 3 bases short and J 1 base short, with 2 bases between. This CDR3 comprises 11 residues. Germline V gene data show CDR1 as SGHRS and CDR2 as YFSETQ. The CDR3 nucleotides read TGCGCCAGCAGCTCTTCCTACGAGCAGTACTTC. The encoded protein is CASSSSYEQYF.

On this clone itself: Other DNA sequences in the same sample also yield this CDR3. V gene TRBV5-1 combines with J gene TRBJ2-7; 7 bases map to TRBD1. The CDR3 has 14 residues. Germline CDR1 is SGHRS and CDR2 is YFSETQ. V lost 2 bases to trimming and J lost 1 base; unmatched junction nucleotides: 3. CDR3 in amino acids: CASSFRTGSYEQYF. The CDR3 coding sequence is TGCGCCAGCAGCTTTAGGACAGGTTCCTACGAGCAGTACTTC.

This chain uses TRBV6-6 with TRBJ1-4, with D tentatively TRBD1 (6 bases). Germline V gives CDR1 MNHNY, CDR2 SVGAGI (reference sequence). There are 13 residues in the CDR3. V was cut by 7 bases and J by 12 bases, with 18 bases left in between. CDR3 loop: CASNQDRSMELFF. The CDR3 DNA reads TGTGCCAGCAACCAAGACAGGTCGATGGAACTGTTTTTT.

This chain connects TRBV9 to TRBJ2-2; 11 nucleotides agree with TRBD2. The CDR3 is 19 residues long. Germline V gene data show CDR1 as SGDLS and CDR2 as YYNGEE. V dropped 1 base and J dropped 2; count of bases not matched to a gene: 10. CDR3 DNA: TGTGCCAGCAGCGTACTACCCGGAACTAGCGGGGGAAACACCGGGGAGCTGTTTTTT. Its translation is CASSVLPGTSGGNTGELFF.

The CDR3 nucleotides are TGTGCCAGTCAGGGGGCTCCGCGGCAGCCCCAGCATTTT. Its translation: CASQGAPRQPQHF. The chain uses TRBV2 and TRBJ1-5; 8 bases are a match to TRBD1. The CDR3 loop spans 13 amino acids. With 9 bases clipped from V and 7 bases from J, the junction kept 8 bases outside the gene matches. The germline V gene encodes CDR1 SNHLY and CDR2 FYNNEI.

The rearrangement links TRBV7-9 to TRBJ1-2, with D tentatively TRBD1 (5 bases). Trimming shortened V by 1 base and J by 1 base, and 13 bases separated the two germline ends. The CDR3 has 16 residues. Germline CDR1 reads SEHNR; CDR2 reads FQNEAQ (reference sequence). CDR3 region: CASSLGGLTFNYGYTF. As DNA, the CDR3 is TGTGCCAGCAGCTTAGGGGGACTGACTTTTAACTATGGCTACACCTTC.

J is TRBJ2-1 and V is TRBV5-1; the match to TRBD2 covers 9 bases. Germline values: CDR1 SGHRS, CDR2 YFSETQ. The CDR3 length is 14 residues. V trimming: 5 bases; J trimming: 4 bases; junction bases outside the gene matches: 4. Here the CDR3 reads CASRGGRVYNEQFF. CDR3 nucleotide sequence: TGCGCCAGCAGGGGCGGGAGGGTATACAATGAGCAGTTCTTC.

Regarding this clone: The junction shows a germline mismatch at one end, possibly a read error. The chain uses TRBV7-9 and TRBJ2-6, with 8 bases matching TRBD1. This CDR3 contains 17 residues. Germline V gene data show CDR1 as SEHNR and CDR2 as FQNEAQ (reference sequence). In DNA form, the CDR3 reads TGTTCCAGCACCAAGCCGGACAGGGACTCTGGGGCCAACGTCCTGACTTTC. Translation gives CSSTKPDRDSGANVLTF.

The gene calls are TRBV9 and TRBJ2-1, with 9 bases identical to TRBD2. Trimming at V came to 2 bases and at J to 6 bases, leaving 3 bases not matched to a gene. Germline CDR1 reads SGDLS; CDR2 reads YYNGEE. This CDR3 has 14 residues. The CDR3 nucleotides are TGTGCCAGCAGCGTTAGCGGGAGCGGCAATGAGCAGTTCTTC. Its protein product is CASSVSGSGNEQFF. The full variable domain, in which reference TRBV9 and TRBJ2-1 provide the parts outside the CDR3, is DSGVTQTPKHLITATGQRVTLRCSPRSGDLSVYWYQQSLDQGLQFLIQYYNGEERAKGNILERFSAQQFPDLHSELNLSSLELGDSALYFCASSVSGSGNEQFFGPGTRLTVL.

The chain carries TRBV28 and TRBJ2-7, with 7 bases lining up with TRBD1. CDR3 length: 15 residues. V shed 0 bases and J 4 bases; nucleotides not matched to a gene: 6. Germline V gives CDR1 MDHEN, CDR2 SYDVKM. The CDR3: CASSLWGDRAYEQYF. The CDR3, as DNA: TGTGCCAGCAGTTTATGGGGTGACAGGGCTTACGAGCAGTACTTC.

The gene calls are TRBV28 and TRBJ2-5; D may be TRBD1 (6 bases). The length of the CDR3 is 13 residues. The V end was cut by 8 bases, the J end by 3 bases, with 13 bases between. The germline CDR1 and CDR2 sequences are MDHEN and SYDVKM. The CDR3 region has the DNA TGTGCCAGCGGTGGGACACCAAAAGAGACCCAGTACTTC. Encoded protein: CASGGTPKETQYF.

The chain employs TRBV30 and TRBJ2-3; D call uncertain. V was pared by 0 bases and J by 0 bases, with 13 bases between. The CDR3 covers 16 residues. From germline, CDR1 is GTSNPN and CDR2 SVGIG (reference sequence). CDR3 sequence: CAWSVAFRSSTDTQYF. The CDR3 DNA reads as TGTGCCTGGAGTGTAGCCTTTCGATCTAGCACAGATACGCAGTATTTT. The entire variable domain, with the rest obtained from reference TRBV30 and TRBJ2-3, is as follows: SQTIHQWPATLVQPVGSPLSLECTVEGTSNPNLYWYRQAAGRGLQLLFYSVGIGQISSEVPQNLSASRPQDRQFILSSKKLLLSDSGFYLCAWSVAFRSSTDTQYFGPGTRLTVL.

J is TRBJ1-1 and V is TRBV4-2; D is possibly TRBD1 (6 bases). Germline loops: CDR1 LGHNA, CDR2 YNFKEQ. The V end lost 4 bases, the J end lost 0 bases, and 12 bases lay between the germline ends. The CDR3 length is 15 residues. The chain's CDR3 is CASSRETGLNTEAFF. The CDR3 DNA is TGTGCCAGCAGCCGAGAGACAGGCTTGAACACTGAAGCTTTCTTT.

This clone was recorded once. The V gene is TRBV18, the J gene TRBJ1-1; weak D call: TRBD1 (6 bases). This CDR3 has 14 amino acids. Germline CDR1 KGHSH, CDR2 LQKENI. V lost 3 bases and J 1 base, leaving 9 bases between the germline ends. In DNA, the CDR3 is TGTGCCAGCTCACCGAAACAGGGGAACACTGAAGCTTTCTTT. As protein: CASSPKQGNTEAFF.

The count of this clone is one. The chain links TRBV19 to TRBJ2-1; 8 bases align to TRBD1. V shed 4 bases, J shed 4 bases, and the junction held 24 bases outside the gene matches. This CDR3 contains 21 residues. From germline, CDR1 is LNHDA and CDR2 SQIVND (reference sequence). In DNA form, the CDR3 reads TGTGCCAGTAGTAATCGGAGACAGGGGAGTGGGCAGCACCCAAAATACAATGAGCAGTTCTTC. Protein product: CASSNRRQGSGQHPKYNEQFF.